The rows below give T cell receptor beta chains drawn from one sample of a study of PD-1 blockade in classical Hodgkin lymphoma. Sequencing was performed with immunoSEQ multiplex PCR; in TCRdb, only in-frame clones are kept and a portion is missing. The sample includes approximately 52,000 clones, around nine tenths seen only once; the top ten take approximately 6.9%. Sequenced here: peripheral blood mononuclear cells (PBMCs), sampled before the fourth cycle of nivolumab. The receptors shown here come from a human donor with classical Hodgkin lymphoma. Each CDR3 is given without its conserved first and last residue. A D gene is named only where the DNA matches it firmly.

D gene | V gene | CDR3 protein
TRBD2 | TRBV27 | ASSYRGGRALGDTQY
TRBD2 | TRBV5-6 | ASSWWTSGRAYNEQY
NA | TRBV15 | ATSRGFFAGNTGELF
NA | TRBV5-6 | ASGTGGSYEQY
NA | TRBV7-2 | ASSPGYNSPLH
NA | TRBV5-1 | ASSPQGNTQY
NA | TRBV18 | ASSVDLNNEQF
NA | TRBV27 | ASRSGARELF
NA | TRBV19 | ASSIVLWANTEAF
TRBD2 | TRBV5-8 | ASSPGGIAGGSYEQY
TRBD1 | TRBV6-4 | ASRTGGGNQPQH
NA | TRBV5-1 | ASSLVIHSREQY
TRBD2 | TRBV6-6 | AGGGLYNEQF
NA | TRBV7-9 | ASSLVGTALTYTDTQY
TRBD1 | TRBV5-1 | ASSYQGGQINYGYT
TRBD2 | TRBV27 | ASSPGLATYNEQF
NA | TRBV25-1 | ASSVRFTEQF